This is a list of T cell receptor beta chains from one sample in a study of shared T cell receptors in the human thymus. Clones were read by immunoSEQ multiplex PCR, and TCRdb kept only the in-frame ones, dropping some. In the table there are 600,000 to 900,000 clones, 70% to 90% of which are singletons. The same specimen was also included in a second study, on human thymus T cells.

The sequencing input was thymocytes. These receptors came from a girl under three years old with a congenital heart defect. Each CDR3 is given without its conserved first and last residue. The size field is filled for only some rows; it gives once, few, many or a size class.

abundance	j_gene	v_gene	CDR3aa
-	TRBJ2-1	TRBV4-1	ASSQGRGDEQF
-	TRBJ1-4	TRBV14	ASSQVPAVGIEEKLF
-	TRBJ1-5	TRBV7-2	ASTKREVGWPQH
few	TRBJ1-3	TRBV4-3	ASSQDVRGKSGNTIY
once	TRBJ1-2	TRBV29-1	SVEPTVANYGYT
-	TRBJ2-2	TRBV19	ASTPHRGMNTGELF
-	TRBJ2-1	TRBV4-3	ASSQGGLRGSHLYEQF
-	TRBJ2-7	TRBV14	ASSHPPRGTGMGYEQY
-	TRBJ2-2	TRBV28	ASSLSGSGELF
-	TRBJ2-3	TRBV2	ASSEGGDSSTDTQY
-	TRBJ1-4	TRBV4-3	ASSQGGNEKLF
-	TRBJ1-1	TRBV5-5	ASSLGGGLNTEAF
-	TRBJ2-6	TRBV7-8	ASSLARFGTGGSGANVLT
-	TRBJ1-1	TRBV5-1	ASSVTRNTEAF
-	TRBJ2-1	TRBV5-6	ASSCHGDSAGNEQF
-	TRBJ1-1	TRBV5-1	ASSTPDSTSLNTEAF